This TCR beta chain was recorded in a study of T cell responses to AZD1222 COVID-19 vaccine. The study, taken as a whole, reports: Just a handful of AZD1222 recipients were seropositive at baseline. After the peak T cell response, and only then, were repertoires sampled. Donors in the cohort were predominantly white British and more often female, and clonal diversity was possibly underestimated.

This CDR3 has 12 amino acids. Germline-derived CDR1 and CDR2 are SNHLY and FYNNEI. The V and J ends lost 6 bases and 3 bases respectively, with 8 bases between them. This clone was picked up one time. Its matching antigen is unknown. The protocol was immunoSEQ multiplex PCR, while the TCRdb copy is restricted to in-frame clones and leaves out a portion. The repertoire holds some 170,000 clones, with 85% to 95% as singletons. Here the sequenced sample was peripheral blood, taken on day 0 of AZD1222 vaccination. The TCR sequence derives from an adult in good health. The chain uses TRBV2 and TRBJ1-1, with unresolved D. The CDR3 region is CASRTRDTEAFF. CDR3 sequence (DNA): TGTGCCAGCAGAACGAGGGACACTGAAGCTTTCTTT.